This is a list of T cell receptor beta chains from one sample in a study of blood T cell repertoires in COVID-19. Clones were read by immunoSEQ multiplex PCR, and TCRdb kept only the in-frame ones, dropping some. The sample lists just over 350,000 clones; more than 85% were seen once. The sequenced sample was PBMCs or T cells enriched from blood (not recorded which). Receptors originate from a woman aged 25 to 45 who had recovered from COVID-19. The CDR3 runs from the conserved cysteine through the conserved F or W. The D gene is left open where the match is weak. Part of the rows lack a size; the others show once, few, many or a class for expanded clones.

D gene	clone size	V gene	CDR3 length	J gene	CDR3 protein	CDR3 DNA
TRBD1	NA	TRBV27	15	TRBJ2-7	CASSKDRGSAYEQYF	TGTGCCAGCAGTAAGGACAGGGGAAGTGCCTACGAGCAGTACTTC
TRBD2	NA	TRBV7-9	16	TRBJ2-1	CASSTPRGGSYNEQFF	TGTGCCAGCAGCACGCCCCGCGGGGGTTCTTACAATGAGCAGTTCTTC
TRBD1	once	TRBV5-1	15	TRBJ1-1	CASSLGTGGRTEAFF	TGCGCCAGCAGCTTGGGGACAGGGGGGAGGACTGAAGCTTTCTTT
NA	NA	TRBV5-1	14	TRBJ1-5	CASSLGQSDQPQHF	TGCGCCAGCAGCTTGGGTCAGTCCGATCAGCCCCAGCATTTT
TRBD1	NA	TRBV5-4	14	TRBJ1-1	CASSAGQMNTEAFF	TGTGCCAGCAGCGCGGGACAGATGAACACTGAAGCTTTCTTT
TRBD2	NA	TRBV4-1	15	TRBJ2-1	CASSQESSGMSEQFF	TGCGCCAGCAGCCAAGAATCTAGCGGGATGAGTGAGCAGTTCTTC
NA	once	TRBV19	15	TRBJ1-4	CASSQQFGSWEKLFF	TGTGCCAGTAGTCAGCAATTTGGGAGTTGGGAAAAACTGTTTTTT
TRBD2	NA	TRBV11-3	16	TRBJ2-1	CASSSFGGVGYNEQFF	TGTGCCAGCAGCTCCTTCGGGGGGGTTGGTTACAATGAGCAGTTCTTC
NA	NA	TRBV3-1/TRBV3-2	13	TRBJ1-1	CASSPDFTGSAFF	TGTGCCAGCAGCCCGGACTTTACAGGGTCCGCTTTCTTT
NA	NA	TRBV7-9	15	TRBJ1-3	CASSGSLITGNTIYF	TGTGCCAGCAGCGGCTCCCTCATTACTGGAAACACCATATATTTT
NA	NA	TRBV10-2	13	TRBJ1-1	CASSNYINTEAFF	TGCGCCAGCAGTAACTACATTAACACTGAAGCTTTCTTT
NA	NA	TRBV12-5	16	TRBJ1-1	CASGPGQSGGPTEAFF	TGTGCTAGTGGTCCAGGACAGTCGGGGGGTCCCACTGAAGCTTTCTTT
TRBD1	NA	TRBV3-1/TRBV3-2	13	TRBJ2-2	CASSFDRGGELFF	TGTGCCAGCAGCTTTGACAGGGGTGGGGAGCTGTTTTTT
TRBD2	NA	TRBV28	17	TRBJ2-2	CASSFFAGEGVTGELFF	TGTGCCAGCAGTTTCTTCGCGGGAGAGGGAGTCACCGGGGAGCTGTTTTTT
TRBD1	few	TRBV28	13	TRBJ1-1	CASRVDRELEAFF	TGTGCCAGCAGAGTGGACAGGGAACTTGAAGCTTTCTTT
NA	NA	TRBV2	13	TRBJ1-1	CATSGVRNTEAFF	TGTGCCACCTCAGGGGTTCGGAACACTGAAGCTTTCTTT
TRBD2	NA	TRBV27	14	TRBJ2-5	CASSPGGELETQYF	TGTGCCAGCAGCCCGGGAGGGGAGCTTGAGACCCAGTACTTC
NA	once	TRBV25-1	15	TRBJ1-1	CASSDWAGRGTEAFF	TGTGCCAGCAGTGACTGGGCAGGGAGGGGAACTGAAGCTTTCTTT
TRBD1	NA	TRBV12-3/TRBV12-4	13	TRBJ1-2	CASSPGQAGGYTF	TGTGCCAGCAGTCCTGGACAGGCGGGGGGCTACACCTTC
NA	NA	TRBV27	13	TRBJ2-5	CATILRGKETQYF	TGTGCCACCATCCTCCGGGGGAAAGAGACCCAGTACTTC
TRBD1	NA	TRBV5-5	15	TRBJ1-1	CASSPRTGLNTEAFF	TGTGCCAGCAGCCCGAGGACAGGGCTGAACACTGAAGCTTTCTTT
NA	NA	TRBV2	14	TRBJ1-3	CASKVGVSGNTIYF	TGTGCCAGCAAGGTCGGGGTCTCTGGAAACACCATATATTTT
TRBD2	NA	TRBV5-1	16	TRBJ2-1	CASSLLGGANYNEQFF	TGCGCCAGCAGCTTGCTCGGGGGGGCCAACTACAATGAGCAGTTCTTC
TRBD2	once	TRBV5-1	16	TRBJ2-7	CASSGGTSGGAYEQYF	TGCGCCAGCAGCGGCGGGACTAGCGGGGGGGCGTACGAGCAGTACTTC
TRBD1	NA	TRBV10-1	15	TRBJ1-4	CASSAYRGLKGKLFF	TGCGCCAGCAGTGCTTACAGGGGTCTCAAGGGGAAACTGTTTTTT
NA	NA	TRBV5-1	16	TRBJ1-1	CASSAYPGNTNTEAFF	TGCGCCAGCAGCGCCTATCCAGGGAATACGAACACTGAAGCTTTCTTT
TRBD2	NA	TRBV2	14	TRBJ2-5	CASSVAGAEETQYF	TGTGCCAGCAGTGTAGCGGGGGCTGAAGAGACCCAGTACTTC